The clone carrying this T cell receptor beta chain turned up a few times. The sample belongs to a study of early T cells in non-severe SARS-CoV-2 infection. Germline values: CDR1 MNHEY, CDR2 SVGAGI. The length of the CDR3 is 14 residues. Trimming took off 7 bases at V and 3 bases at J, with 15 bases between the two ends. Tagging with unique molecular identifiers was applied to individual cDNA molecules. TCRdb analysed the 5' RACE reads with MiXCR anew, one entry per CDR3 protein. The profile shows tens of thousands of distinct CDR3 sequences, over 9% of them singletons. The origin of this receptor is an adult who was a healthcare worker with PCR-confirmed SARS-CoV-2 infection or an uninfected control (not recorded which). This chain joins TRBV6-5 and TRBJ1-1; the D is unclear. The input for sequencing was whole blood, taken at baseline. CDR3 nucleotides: TGTGCCAGCACTCAGTACCCCCCGCACACTGAAGCTTTCTTT. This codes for CASTQYPPHTEAFF.